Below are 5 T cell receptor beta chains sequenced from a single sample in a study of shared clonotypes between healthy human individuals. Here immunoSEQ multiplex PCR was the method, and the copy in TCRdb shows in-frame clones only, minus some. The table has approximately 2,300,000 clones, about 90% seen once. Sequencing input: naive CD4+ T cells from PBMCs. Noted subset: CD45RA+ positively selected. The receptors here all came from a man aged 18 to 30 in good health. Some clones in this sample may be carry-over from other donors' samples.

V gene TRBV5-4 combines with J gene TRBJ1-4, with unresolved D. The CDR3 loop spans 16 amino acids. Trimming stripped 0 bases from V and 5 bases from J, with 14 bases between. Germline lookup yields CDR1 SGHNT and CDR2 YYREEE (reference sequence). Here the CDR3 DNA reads TGTGCCAGCAGCTTGGGAGGTGCGACCACAAATGAAAAACTGTTTTTT. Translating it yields CASSLGGATTNEKLFF.

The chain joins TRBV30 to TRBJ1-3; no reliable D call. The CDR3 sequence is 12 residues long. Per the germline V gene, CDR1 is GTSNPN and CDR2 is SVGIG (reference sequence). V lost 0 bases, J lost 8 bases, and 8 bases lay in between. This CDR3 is CAWSVRAYTIYF. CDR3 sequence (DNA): TGTGCCTGGAGTGTACGCGCATACACCATATATTTT.

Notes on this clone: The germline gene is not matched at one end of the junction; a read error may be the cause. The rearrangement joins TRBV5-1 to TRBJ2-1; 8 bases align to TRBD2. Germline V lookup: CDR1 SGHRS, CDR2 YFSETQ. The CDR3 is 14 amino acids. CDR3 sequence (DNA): TGCGCCAGCAGCTTGAAGCGGGAGTACAGTGAGCAGTTCTTC. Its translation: CASSLKREYSEQFF.

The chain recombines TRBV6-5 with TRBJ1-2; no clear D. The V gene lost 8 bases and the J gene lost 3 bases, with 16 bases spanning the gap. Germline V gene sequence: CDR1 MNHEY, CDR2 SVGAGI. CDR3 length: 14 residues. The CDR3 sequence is CASSTGSRYYGYTF. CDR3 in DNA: TGTGCCAGCTCGACGGGTTCTCGGTACTATGGCTACACCTTC.

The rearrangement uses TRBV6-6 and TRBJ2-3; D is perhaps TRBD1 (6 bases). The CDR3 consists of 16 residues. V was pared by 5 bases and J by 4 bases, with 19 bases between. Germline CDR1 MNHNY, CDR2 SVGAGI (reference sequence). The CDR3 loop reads CASSPRAIRQADTQYF. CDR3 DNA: TGTGCCAGCAGTCCCCGGGCAATCAGACAGGCAGATACGCAGTATTTT.